This TCR beta chain was sequenced during a study of T cells in Graves' hyperthyroidism and ophthalmopathy. Lactation, pregnancy, other autoimmune disease or uncontrolled infection excluded patients. Thyroid ultrasound and orbital computed tomography, with clinical symptoms and serum thyroxine and TRAb, informed diagnoses. A roughly 9.3 ml volume of fresh peripheral blood provided the PBMCs. Trimming pared 4 bases from V and 2 bases from J, leaving 12 bases between. Germline-derived CDR1 and CDR2 are SGHRS and YFSETQ. The CDR3 spans 14 residues. TCR beta CDR3 regions were amplified from RNA transcripts. The HTBI primer set drove a first-round RT-PCR of the TCR CDR3. TCRdb ran MiXCR on the multiplex PCR reads and lists one entry per CDR3 protein. This table holds more than 300,000 distinct CDR3 sequences, 17% found once.

The rearrangement uses TRBV5-1 and TRBJ2-5; D not resolved. The TCR was taken from a woman in her 30s with Graves' hyperthyroidism that later progressed to Graves' ophthalmopathy. The specimen sequenced was blood. The CDR3 nucleotides read TGCGCCAGCAGCCCCCGATGGAGACAAGAGACCCAGTACTTC. Translated: CASSPRWRQETQYF.